This TCR beta chain originates from a study of T cell changes during pregnancy in multiple sclerosis. Only in-frame clones appear in the TCRdb table, and some are missing; sequencing was by immunoSEQ multiplex PCR. This table has tens of thousands of clones, around 90% appearing once. The germline gives CDR1 MNHGY, CDR2 SVAAGI. This CDR3 is 13 amino acids long. V lost 2 bases, J lost 6 bases, and 11 bases lay in between. The rearrangement links TRBV6-9 to TRBJ2-7; the D gene is possibly TRBD1 (5 bases). Sequenced here: CD4+ T cells from peripheral blood mononuclear cells, sampled in the second trimester of pregnancy. The receptor was isolated from a female donor with multiple sclerosis, enrolled in a pregnancy study. This chain's CDR3 is CASSYRAGIEQYF. CDR3 nucleotides: TGTGCCAGCAGTTATCGGGCAGGGATCGAGCAGTACTTC.